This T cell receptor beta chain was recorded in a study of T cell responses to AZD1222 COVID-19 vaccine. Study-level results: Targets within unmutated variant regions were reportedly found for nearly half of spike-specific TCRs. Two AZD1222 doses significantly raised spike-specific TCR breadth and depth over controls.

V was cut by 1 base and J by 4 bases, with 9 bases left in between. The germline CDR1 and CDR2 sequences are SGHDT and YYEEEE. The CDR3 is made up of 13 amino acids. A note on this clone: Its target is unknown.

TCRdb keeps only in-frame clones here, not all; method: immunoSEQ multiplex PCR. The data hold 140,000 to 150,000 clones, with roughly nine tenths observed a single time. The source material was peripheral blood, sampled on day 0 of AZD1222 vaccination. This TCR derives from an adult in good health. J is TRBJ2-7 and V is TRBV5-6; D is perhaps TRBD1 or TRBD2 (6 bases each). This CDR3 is CASSLKGGYEQYF. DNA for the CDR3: TGTGCCAGCAGCTTGAAGGGGGGTTACGAGCAGTACTTC.